This TCR beta chain was recorded in a study of T cells in Graves' hyperthyroidism and ophthalmopathy. Notes on the study in general: Blood shared most expanded thyroid clonotypes above 0.001.

Concerning this clonotype itself: The target antigen is unknown.

V shed 4 bases, J shed 6 bases, and the junction held 2 bases outside the gene matches. The CDR3 totals 14 residues. Germline V CDR1 and CDR2: LNHDA, SQIVND (reference sequence). RNA transcripts yielded amplified TCR beta CDR3 regions. An initial round of RT-PCR targeting the TCR CDR3 relied on the HTBI primer set. From the multiplex PCR reads, TCRdb called clonotypes with MiXCR, one entry per CDR3 protein. The table includes approximately 400,000 distinct CDR3 sequences, 19% detected once. The sample was blood. The rearrangement links TRBV19 to TRBJ1-6; 8 bases fit TRBD1. The TCR sequence derives from a woman aged 18-29 years with Graves' hyperthyroidism. The CDR3 DNA reads as TGTGCCAGTAGTACAGGGGGCGTTAATTCACCCCTCCACTTT. Translation gives CASSTGGVNSPLHF.